This T cell receptor (beta chain) was observed in a study of shared clonotypes between healthy human individuals. V dropped 4 bases and J dropped 0; count of bases not matched to a gene: 0. Germline loops: CDR1 SGHDN, CDR2 FVKESK. The CDR3 totals 14 residues. Splitting of each subset's genomic DNA was done evenly across several immunoSEQ plates. The repertoire was sequenced with immunoSEQ multiplex PCR; TCRdb's copy has only in-frame clones and lacks some. The data contain over 2 million clones, 85% to 95% of them singletons. CD4+ cells yielded CD45RA+ naive and CD45RA-negative memory subsets. This clonotype originated in a man between 18 and 29 years old in good health. The chain is built from TRBV14 and TRBJ2-7, with 10 nucleotides matching TRBD1. Sequenced input: naive CD4+ T cells sorted from blood. Subset given: CD45RA+ positively selected. As DNA, the CDR3 is TGTGCCAGCAGCCGGGACAGGGGCTCCTACGAGCAGTACTTC. Residues: CASSRDRGSYEQYF.